These T cell receptor beta chains were read from a single sample in a study of Ad26.COV2.S vaccination and SARS-CoV-2 variants. Clones were sequenced by immunoSEQ multiplex PCR, and TCRdb holds only the in-frame ones, with some missing. The data contain 430,000 or so clones, around 90% of them singletons. The sequences come from peripheral blood, collected in a trial of Ad26.COV2.S vaccine versus placebo. These receptor sequences come from a person between 18 and 65 years old who received the Ad26.COV2.S COVID-19 vaccine or a placebo. Both conserved end residues are part of each CDR3. D genes are given only for firm matches. Clone size is shown for a subset of rows, as once, few, many or a class of expanded clone.

length: 16
V: TRBV28
D: -
size: -
J: TRBJ1-5
DNA: TGTGCCAGCAGTTTTCGAGGGGGGGCTGGCAATCAGCCCCAGCATTTT
CDR3: CASSFRGGAGNQPQHF

length: 17
V: TRBV6-2/TRBV6-3
D: TRBD2
size: -
J: TRBJ2-3
DNA: TGTGCCAGCAGCTCCTCGAAACTAGCGGCTAGCACAGATACGCAGTATTTT
CDR3: CASSSSKLAASTDTQYF

length: 14
V: TRBV19
D: TRBD1
size: -
J: TRBJ1-5
DNA: TGTGCCAGTAGTATCACAGGGGTCAATCAGCCCCAGCATTTT
CDR3: CASSITGVNQPQHF

length: 15
V: TRBV5-1
D: -
size: -
J: TRBJ1-2
DNA: TGCGCCAGCAGCTTGGCGCAGGGAGGAAGCTATGGCTACACCTTC
CDR3: CASSLAQGGSYGYTF

length: 20
V: TRBV11-2
D: TRBD2
size: -
J: TRBJ2-5
DNA: TGTGCCAGCAGCTTAGACCCAAGGTCTTTCGGGACTAGCCTCCAAGAGACCCAGTACTTC
CDR3: CASSLDPRSFGTSLQETQYF

length: 12
V: TRBV7-9
D: -
size: few
J: TRBJ2-7
DNA: TGTGCCAGCAGCGCCGGCCCCCGCGAGCAGTACTTC
CDR3: CASSAGPREQYF

length: 14
V: TRBV28
D: -
size: -
J: TRBJ2-5
DNA: TGTGCCACTGCCAGGGCAGGGGGAGGGGAGACCCAGTACTTC
CDR3: CATARAGGGETQYF

length: 15
V: TRBV28
D: TRBD1
size: -
J: TRBJ2-7
DNA: TGTGCCAGCAGTTTCCCTGGGACAGGCTCCTACGAGCAGTACTTC
CDR3: CASSFPGTGSYEQYF

length: 16
V: TRBV9
D: -
size: -
J: TRBJ2-5
DNA: TGTGCCAGCAGCCCTGAGGTAGCAGATAACCAAGAGACCCAGTACTTC
CDR3: CASSPEVADNQETQYF

length: 15
V: TRBV4-3
D: -
size: -
J: TRBJ1-4
DNA: TGCGCCAGCAGCCCAGCCATGGACATTTATGAAAAACTGTTTTTT
CDR3: CASSPAMDIYEKLFF

length: 11
V: TRBV6-2/TRBV6-3
D: -
size: -
J: TRBJ2-7
DNA: TGTGCCAGCAGTCGAAATTACGAGCAGTACTTC
CDR3: CASSRNYEQYF

length: 13
V: TRBV7-3
D: -
size: -
J: TRBJ1-6
DNA: TGTGCCAGCAGCTTACGGGAGAATTCACCCCTCCACTTT
CDR3: CASSLRENSPLHF

length: 17
V: TRBV15
D: TRBD2
size: -
J: TRBJ2-3
DNA: TGTGCCACCAGCACCACGCTAGCGGGAGGAGGCACAGATACGCAGTATTTT
CDR3: CATSTTLAGGGTDTQYF

length: 15
V: TRBV5-1
D: -
size: once
J: TRBJ2-7
DNA: TGCGCCAGCAGCTTGGCCTTGCGAGAGGGCTACGAGCAGTACTTC
CDR3: CASSLALREGYEQYF

length: 14
V: TRBV7-9
D: -
size: -
J: TRBJ1-3
DNA: TGTGCCAGCAGCTTAGGCAACTCTGGAAACACCATATATTTT
CDR3: CASSLGNSGNTIYF

length: 15
V: TRBV6-5
D: TRBD1
size: -
J: TRBJ1-6
DNA: TGTGCCAGCAGTCAGACAGGGGGCAATGGTTCACCCCTCCACTTT
CDR3: CASSQTGGNGSPLHF

length: 13
V: TRBV30
D: TRBD1
size: -
J: TRBJ2-7
DNA: TGTGCCCGGAGGGGGGACAGGGGCCACGAGCAGTACTTC
CDR3: CARRGDRGHEQYF

length: 15
V: TRBV15
D: -
size: once
J: TRBJ2-7
DNA: TGTGCCACCAGCAGAGAAAAACAGGGCTCCTACGAGCAGTACTTC
CDR3: CATSREKQGSYEQYF

length: 13
V: TRBV19
D: TRBD1
size: -
J: TRBJ2-1
DNA: TGTGCCAGTGGGACAGGGGGCTACCATGAGCAGTTCTTC
CDR3: CASGTGGYHEQFF

length: 14
V: TRBV28
D: TRBD1
size: -
J: TRBJ1-5
DNA: TGTGCCAGCAGTTCAGGACAGGGAGGTCAGCCCCAGCATTTT
CDR3: CASSSGQGGQPQHF

length: 15
V: TRBV5-6
D: -
size: -
J: TRBJ2-2
DNA: TGTGCCAGCAGCCCACCCGGGACCCGGCCCGGGGAGCTGTTTTTT
CDR3: CASSPPGTRPGELFF

length: 13
V: TRBV7-8
D: -
size: -
J: TRBJ2-3
DNA: TGTGCCAGCAGCTACAGACAGAGAGATACGCAGTATTTT
CDR3: CASSYRQRDTQYF

length: 11
V: TRBV7-9
D: -
size: -
J: TRBJ2-5
DNA: TGTGCCAGCGGAACCCAAGAGACCCAGTACTTC
CDR3: CASGTQETQYF

length: 13
V: TRBV18
D: -
size: few
J: TRBJ2-7
DNA: TGTGCCAGCTCACCACCTACCTCCTACGAGCAGTACTTC
CDR3: CASSPPTSYEQYF

length: 16
V: TRBV5-4
D: -
size: -
J: TRBJ2-1
DNA: TGTGCCAGCAGCCCTGAGGCCTCGAGCTCCTACAATGAGCAGTTCTTC
CDR3: CASSPEASSSYNEQFF

length: 16
V: TRBV11-2
D: -
size: few
J: TRBJ1-6
DNA: TGTGCCAGCAGCTTGCGAAGGAGCGTGGATAATTCACCCCTCCACTTT
CDR3: CASSLRRSVDNSPLHF

length: 15
V: TRBV19
D: -
size: -
J: TRBJ2-2
DNA: TGTGCCAGTAGTATCAGGACAGGGAGGGTCGGGGAGCTGTTTTTT
CDR3: CASSIRTGRVGELFF

length: 13
V: TRBV19
D: TRBD2
size: -
J: TRBJ2-1
DNA: TGTGCCAGTAGTAATCTAGCGGGAGTAGAGCAGTTCTTC
CDR3: CASSNLAGVEQFF

length: 18
V: TRBV4-2
D: -
size: few
J: TRBJ2-2
DNA: TGTGCCAGCAGCCAAGCCGCAGGGGCAGAAAGAGGCACCGGGGAGCTGTTTTTT
CDR3: CASSQAAGAERGTGELFF

length: 15
V: TRBV6-5
D: -
size: few
J: TRBJ2-7
DNA: TGTGCCAGCAGTTACTCAAGGGGACGGAACTACGAGCAGTACTTC
CDR3: CASSYSRGRNYEQYF

length: 13
V: TRBV5-1
D: -
size: -
J: TRBJ2-1
DNA: TGCGCCAGCAGCTTGGATGGGTTGGGTGAGCAGTTCTTC
CDR3: CASSLDGLGEQFF

length: 13
V: TRBV29-1
D: -
size: -
J: TRBJ2-5
DNA: TGCAGCGTAGGAGGGGGCGTGAGGGAGACCCAGTACTTC
CDR3: CSVGGGVRETQYF

length: 13
V: TRBV7-2
D: -
size: once
J: TRBJ2-7
DNA: TGTGCCAGCAGCCGACGGGACTTCGGGGAGCAGTACTTC
CDR3: CASSRRDFGEQYF

length: 15
V: TRBV28
D: -
size: -
J: TRBJ2-1
DNA: TGTGCCAGCAGTTTATACAAAGCGGTTATTTTTGAGCAGTTCTTC
CDR3: CASSLYKAVIFEQFF

length: 14
V: TRBV6-5
D: -
size: -
J: TRBJ2-6
DNA: TGTGCCAGTACCCAAGGAGGTGGGGCCAACGTCCTGACTTTC
CDR3: CASTQGGGANVLTF

length: 17
V: TRBV3-1/TRBV3-2
D: -
size: once
J: TRBJ2-1
DNA: TGTGCCAGCAGCCAAGTTGGTGCGGGTAGCTCCTACAATGAGCAGTTCTTC
CDR3: CASSQVGAGSSYNEQFF

length: 16
V: TRBV5-1
D: TRBD1
size: -
J: TRBJ2-5
DNA: TGCGCCAGCAAATATTCCGGGACAGGGGGAGGAGAGACCCAGTACTTC
CDR3: CASKYSGTGGGETQYF